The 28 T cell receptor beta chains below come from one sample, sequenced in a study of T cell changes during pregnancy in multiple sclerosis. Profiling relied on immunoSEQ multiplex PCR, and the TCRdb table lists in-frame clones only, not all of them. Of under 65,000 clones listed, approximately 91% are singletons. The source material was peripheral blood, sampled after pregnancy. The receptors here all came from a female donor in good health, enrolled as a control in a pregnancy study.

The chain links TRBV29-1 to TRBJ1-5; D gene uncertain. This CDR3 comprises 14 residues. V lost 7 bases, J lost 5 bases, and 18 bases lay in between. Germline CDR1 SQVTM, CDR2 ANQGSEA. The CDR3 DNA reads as TGCAGCGGTTGCGGGGTTCAGAAATATCAGCCCCAGCATTTT. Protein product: CSGCGVQKYQPQHF.

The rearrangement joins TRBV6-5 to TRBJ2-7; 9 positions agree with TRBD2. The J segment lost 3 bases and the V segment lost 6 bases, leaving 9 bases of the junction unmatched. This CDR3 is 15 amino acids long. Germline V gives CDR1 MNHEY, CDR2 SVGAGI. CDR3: CASSRGTSHFYEQYF. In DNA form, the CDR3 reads TGTGCCAGCAGCCGCGGGACTAGCCACTTCTACGAGCAGTACTTC.

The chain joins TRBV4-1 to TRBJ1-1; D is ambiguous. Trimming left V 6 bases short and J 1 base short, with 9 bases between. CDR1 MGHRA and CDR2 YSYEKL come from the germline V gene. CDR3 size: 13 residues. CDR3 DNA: TGCGCCAGCAGTTTCGGAGGGAACACTGAAGCTTTCTTT. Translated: CASSFGGNTEAFF.

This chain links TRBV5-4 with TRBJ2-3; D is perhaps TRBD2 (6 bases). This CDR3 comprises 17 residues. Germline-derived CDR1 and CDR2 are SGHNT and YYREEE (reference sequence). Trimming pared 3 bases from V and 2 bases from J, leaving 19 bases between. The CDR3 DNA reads TGTGCCAGCAGCTCCCGGGTGGCGGGCGGGGCCACAGATACGCAGTATTTT. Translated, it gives CASSSRVAGGATDTQYF. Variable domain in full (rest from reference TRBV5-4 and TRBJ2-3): ETGVTQSPTHLIKTRGQQVTLRCSSQSGHNTVSWYQQALGQGPQFIFQYYREEENGRGNFPPRFSGLQFPNYSSELNVNALELDDSALYLCASSSRVAGGATDTQYFGPGTRLTVL.

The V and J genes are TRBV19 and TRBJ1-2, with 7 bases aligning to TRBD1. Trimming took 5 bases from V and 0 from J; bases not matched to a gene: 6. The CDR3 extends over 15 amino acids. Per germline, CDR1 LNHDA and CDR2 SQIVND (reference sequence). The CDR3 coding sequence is TGTGCCAGTAGTCCAAGACAGGGCCCTAACTATGGCTACACCTTC. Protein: CASSPRQGPNYGYTF.

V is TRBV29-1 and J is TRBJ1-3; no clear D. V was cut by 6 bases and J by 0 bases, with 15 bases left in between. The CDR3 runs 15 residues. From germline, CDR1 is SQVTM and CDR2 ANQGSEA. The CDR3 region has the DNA TGCAGCGTAGCCCTACAGTCCCTCTCTGGAAACACCATATATTTT. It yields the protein CSVALQSLSGNTIYF.

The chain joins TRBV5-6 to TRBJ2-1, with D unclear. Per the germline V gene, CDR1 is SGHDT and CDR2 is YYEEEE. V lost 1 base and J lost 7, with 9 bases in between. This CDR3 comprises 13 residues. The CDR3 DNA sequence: TGTGCCAGCAGCTTGTATGTAACAAATGAGCAGTTCTTC. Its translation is CASSLYVTNEQFF.

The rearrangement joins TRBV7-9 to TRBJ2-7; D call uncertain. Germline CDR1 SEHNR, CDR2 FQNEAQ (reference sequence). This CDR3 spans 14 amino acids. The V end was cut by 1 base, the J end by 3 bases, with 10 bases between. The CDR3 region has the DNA TGTGCCAGCAGCTTAGGCGTAACTATCTACGAGCAGTACTTC. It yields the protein CASSLGVTIYEQYF.

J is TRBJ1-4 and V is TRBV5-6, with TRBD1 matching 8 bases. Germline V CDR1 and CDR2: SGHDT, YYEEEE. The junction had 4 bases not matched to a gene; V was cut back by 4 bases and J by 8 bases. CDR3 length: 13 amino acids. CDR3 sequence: CASSRDRSEKLFF. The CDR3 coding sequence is TGTGCCAGCAGCCGGGACAGGTCCGAAAAACTGTTTTTT.

The CDR3 spells CASINTGTYGYTF. The CDR3 nucleotides read TGTGCCAGCATTAACACAGGGACATATGGCTACACCTTC. The V call is TRBV6-1, the J call TRBJ1-2; a possible D gene is TRBD1 (6 bases). V lost 7 bases and J lost 5, with 14 bases in between. The CDR3 has 13 residues. CDR1 and CDR2 (germline): MNHNS, SASEGT.

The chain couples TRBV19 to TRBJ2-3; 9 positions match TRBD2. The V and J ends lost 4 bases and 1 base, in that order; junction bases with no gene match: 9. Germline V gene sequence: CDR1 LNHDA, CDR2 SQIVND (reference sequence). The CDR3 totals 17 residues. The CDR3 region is CASSTSFRGGGTDTQYF. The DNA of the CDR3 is TGTGCCAGTAGTACATCCTTCCGCGGGGGGGGCACAGATACGCAGTATTTT.

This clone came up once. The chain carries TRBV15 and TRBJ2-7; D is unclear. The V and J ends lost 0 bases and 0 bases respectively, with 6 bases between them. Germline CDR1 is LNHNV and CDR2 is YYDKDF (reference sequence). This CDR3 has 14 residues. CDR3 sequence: CATSRDRLSYEQYF. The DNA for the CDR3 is TGTGCCACCAGCAGAGACAGACTCTCCTACGAGCAGTACTTC.

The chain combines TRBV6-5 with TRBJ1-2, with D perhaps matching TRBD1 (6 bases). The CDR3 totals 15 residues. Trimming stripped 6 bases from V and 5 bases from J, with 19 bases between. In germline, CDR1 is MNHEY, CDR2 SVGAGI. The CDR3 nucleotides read TGTGCCAGCAGCCTATCCCAGGGGTTAGGATATGGCTACACCTTC. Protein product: CASSLSQGLGYGYTF.

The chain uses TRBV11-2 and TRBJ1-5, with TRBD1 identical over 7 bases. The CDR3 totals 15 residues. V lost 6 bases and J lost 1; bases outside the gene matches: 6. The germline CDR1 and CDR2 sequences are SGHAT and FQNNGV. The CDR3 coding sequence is TGTGCCAGCAGTTCGGGACAGTTCAGCAATCAGCCCCAGCATTTT. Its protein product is CASSSGQFSNQPQHF. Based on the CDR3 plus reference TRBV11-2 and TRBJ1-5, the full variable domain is EAGVAQSPRYKIIEKRQSVAFWCNPISGHATLYWYQQILGQGPKLLIQFQNNGVVDDSQLPKDRFSAERLKGVDSTLKIQPAKLEDSAVYLCASSSGQFSNQPQHFGDGTRLSIL.

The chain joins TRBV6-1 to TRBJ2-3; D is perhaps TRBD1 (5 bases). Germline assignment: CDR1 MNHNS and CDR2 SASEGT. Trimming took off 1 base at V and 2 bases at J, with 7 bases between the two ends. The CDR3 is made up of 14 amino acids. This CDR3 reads CASSEGRATDTQYF. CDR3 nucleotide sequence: TGTGCCAGCAGTGAAGGCAGGGCCACAGATACGCAGTATTTT.

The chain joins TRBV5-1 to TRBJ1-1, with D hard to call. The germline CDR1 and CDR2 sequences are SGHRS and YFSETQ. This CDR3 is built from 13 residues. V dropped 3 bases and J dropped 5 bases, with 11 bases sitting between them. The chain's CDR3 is CASSSSDRTEAFF. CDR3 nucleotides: TGCGCCAGCAGCTCTAGCGATCGGACTGAAGCTTTCTTT.

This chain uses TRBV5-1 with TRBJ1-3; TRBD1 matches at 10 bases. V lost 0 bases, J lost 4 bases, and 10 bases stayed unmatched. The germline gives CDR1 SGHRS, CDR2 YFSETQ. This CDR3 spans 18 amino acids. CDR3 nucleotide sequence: TGCGCCAGCAGCTTGGCCCCGGGACAGGGGACTGGAGGAAACACCATATATTTT. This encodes CASSLAPGQGTGGNTIYF.

CDR3 sequence reads: CASSYSTGLANYGYTF. CDR3 coding DNA: TGTGCCAGCAGTTACTCCACAGGTTTAGCTAACTATGGCTACACCTTC. The chain has TRBV6-5 and TRBJ1-2, with D possibly being TRBD1 (5 bases). Germline CDR1 MNHEY, CDR2 SVGAGI. The ends were cut back, 0 bases at V and 0 bases at J, with 11 bases in the middle. The CDR3 is 16 amino acids.

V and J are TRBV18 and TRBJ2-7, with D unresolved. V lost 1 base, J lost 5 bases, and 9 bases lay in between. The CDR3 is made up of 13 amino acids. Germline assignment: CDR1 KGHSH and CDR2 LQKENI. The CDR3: CASSPLSTHEQYF. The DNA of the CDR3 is TGTGCCAGCTCACCACTTTCCACTCACGAGCAGTACTTC.

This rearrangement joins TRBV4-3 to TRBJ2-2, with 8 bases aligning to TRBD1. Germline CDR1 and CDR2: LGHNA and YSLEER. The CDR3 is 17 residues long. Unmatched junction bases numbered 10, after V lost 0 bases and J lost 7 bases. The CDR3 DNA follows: TGCGCCAGCAGCCAAGATCCGACAGGGGACGGTATCGGGGAGCTGTTTTTT. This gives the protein CASSQDPTGDGIGELFF.

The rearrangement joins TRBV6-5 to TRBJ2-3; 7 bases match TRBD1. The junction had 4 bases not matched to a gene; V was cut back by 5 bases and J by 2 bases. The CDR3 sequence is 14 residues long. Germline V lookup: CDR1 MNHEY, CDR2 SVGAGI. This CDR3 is CASSRQGPTDTQYF. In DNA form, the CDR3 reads TGTGCCAGCAGTAGACAGGGTCCCACAGATACGCAGTATTTT.

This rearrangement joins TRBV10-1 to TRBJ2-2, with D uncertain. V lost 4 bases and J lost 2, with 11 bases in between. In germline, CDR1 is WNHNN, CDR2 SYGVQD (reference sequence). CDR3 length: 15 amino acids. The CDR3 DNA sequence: TGCGCCAGCAGTGGGTCCAGGCGAAACACCGGGGAGCTGTTTTTT. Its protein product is CASSGSRRNTGELFF.

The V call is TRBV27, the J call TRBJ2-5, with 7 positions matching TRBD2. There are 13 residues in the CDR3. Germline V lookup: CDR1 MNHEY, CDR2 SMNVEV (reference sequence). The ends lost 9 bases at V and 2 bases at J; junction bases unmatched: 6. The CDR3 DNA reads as TGTGCCAGTGGGGAGGGGCGGCAAGAGACCCAGTACTTC. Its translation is CASGEGRQETQYF.

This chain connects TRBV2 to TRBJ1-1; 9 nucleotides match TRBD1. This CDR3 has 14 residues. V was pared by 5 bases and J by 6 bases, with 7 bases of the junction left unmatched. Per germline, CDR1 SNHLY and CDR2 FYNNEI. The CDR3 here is CASSIGQGFAEAFF. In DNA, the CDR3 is TGTGCCAGCAGTATCGGACAGGGGTTCGCTGAAGCTTTCTTT.

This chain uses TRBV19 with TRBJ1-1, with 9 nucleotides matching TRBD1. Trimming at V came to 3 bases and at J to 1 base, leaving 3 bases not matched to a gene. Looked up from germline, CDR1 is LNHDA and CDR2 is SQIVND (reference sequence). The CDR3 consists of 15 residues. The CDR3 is CASSIGDRANTEAFF. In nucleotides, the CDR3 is TGTGCCAGTAGTATCGGGGACAGGGCGAACACTGAAGCTTTCTTT.

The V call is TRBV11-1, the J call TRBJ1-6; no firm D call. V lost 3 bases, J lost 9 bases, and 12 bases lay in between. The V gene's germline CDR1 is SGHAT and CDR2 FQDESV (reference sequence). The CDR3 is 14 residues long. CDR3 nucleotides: TGTGCCAGCAGCTTGCAGGCGGGCATTTCACCCCTCCACTTT. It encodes CASSLQAGISPLHF.

Here the CDR3 DNA reads TGTGCCAGCCGTCTGAGGAGTAGCACAGATACGCAGTATTTT. Translating it yields CASRLRSSTDTQYF. V gene TRBV7-9 combines with J gene TRBJ2-3; D not certain. The CDR3 extends over 14 amino acids. Germline V gives CDR1 SEHNR, CDR2 FQNEAQ (reference sequence). The V gene lost 8 bases and the J gene lost 0 bases, with 12 bases spanning the gap.

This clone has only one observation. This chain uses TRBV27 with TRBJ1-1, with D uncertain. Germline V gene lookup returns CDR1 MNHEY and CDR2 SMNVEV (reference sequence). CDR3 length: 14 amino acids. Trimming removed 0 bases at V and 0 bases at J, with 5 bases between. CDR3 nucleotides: TGTGCCAGCAGTTTATCCGTGTTGAACACTGAAGCTTTCTTT. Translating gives CASSLSVLNTEAFF.